This TCR beta chain stems from a study of cytomegalovirus exposure and HLA in healthy donors. Turning to the study itself: The Caucasian-associated ancestry cluster contained roughly four fifths of the approximately 430 genotyped donors. Regarding the study as a whole: The records held CMV serostatus as the only immune exposure information. With later analysis, a missense DCLRE1C variant became linked to TCR beta V- and J-gene trimming.

Nominally healthy donors provided the samples, though records likely missed some immune exposures. Primers included in the PCR were 60 Vbeta and 13 Jbeta primers. Assay used: immunoSEQ multiplex PCR; TCRdb lists only in-frame clones, some missing. The data hold some 170,000 clones, with roughly 85% observed a single time. Comments on this clone: Its antigen is still unknown.

The CDR3 has 14 amino acids. CDR1 and CDR2 (germline): SGHRS, YFSETQ. The V segment lost 2 bases and the J segment 5 bases; nucleotides outside the gene matches: 7. This receptor was obtained from a man in his forties in good health and CMV-seronegative. The sequenced sample consisted of PBMCs. The V gene is TRBV5-1, the J gene TRBJ2-7; TRBD1 matches at 7 bases. The CDR3 sequence is CASSFEGARDEQYF. The CDR3 DNA follows: TGCGCCAGCAGCTTTGAGGGGGCGCGAGACGAGCAGTACTTC.